The 24 T cell receptor beta chains listed next were all sequenced from one sample in a study of vaccination and CD4 T cells after COVID-19. Via MiXCR, TCRdb re-called the PCR reads, giving one row per CDR3 protein. The sample comprises about 28,000 distinct CDR3 sequences, approximately 51% of which are singletons, and more than 5.5% rests with the top ten. Indicated time point: late sampling 161 to 241 days after vaccination in three convalescent patients. Sequenced material: CD4+ T cells from blood, taken about 7 months after SARS-CoV-2 vaccination. These receptors all come from a human donor who had recovered from COVID-19.

This clonotype appeared once. The chain links TRBV12-3 or TRBV12-4 to TRBJ2-5; a weak D match, TRBD2 (6 bases). V lost 6 bases and J 4 bases, leaving 6 bases between the germline ends. The CDR3 runs to 11 residues. The CDR3 reads CASRGGETQYF. As DNA, the CDR3 is TGTGCCAGCAGGGGGGGAGAGACCCAGTACTTC.

This clonotype was detected a few times. V is TRBV27 and J is TRBJ1-1, with D uncertain. Deletions cut 0 bases from V and 2 bases from J, with 4 bases between. The CDR3 spans 13 residues. Germline-derived CDR1 and CDR2 are MNHEY and SMNVEV (reference sequence). Written as DNA, the CDR3 is TGTGCCAGCAGTTTATCGAGAAACACTGAAGCTTTCTTT. Translating gives CASSLSRNTEAFF.

CDR3 region: CASSVESVSYEQYF. The CDR3 bases are TGTGCCAGCAGCGTCGAGAGCGTATCCTACGAGCAGTACTTC. The chain joins TRBV7-9 to TRBJ2-7; D is undetermined. Between the trimmed V and J ends, which lost 5 bases and 1 base, there was a span of 12 bases. The germline V gene has CDR1 SEHNR and CDR2 FQNEAQ (reference sequence). The CDR3 extends over 14 amino acids.

The J gene is TRBJ2-7, the V gene TRBV20-1; D might be TRBD2 (5 bases). This CDR3 is 16 amino acids long. V was clipped by 3 bases and J by 7 bases, with 25 bases between them. The V gene's germline CDR1 is DFQATT and CDR2 SNEGSKA (reference sequence). In nucleotides, the CDR3 is TGCAGTGCTAGTAGAGGGTATGTGTGGGCGTCGGGGGAGCAGTACTTC. Its translation: CSASRGYVWASGEQYF.

This chain uses TRBV6-1 with TRBJ2-7, with D perhaps matching TRBD1 (6 bases). V was cut by 6 bases and J by 5 bases, with 17 bases left in between. Germline CDR1 reads MNHNS; CDR2 reads SASEGT. This CDR3 comprises 14 residues. CDR3 residues: CASSVTQGRNEQYF. The CDR3 coding sequence is TGTGCCAGCAGCGTGACACAGGGTCGCAACGAGCAGTACTTC.

The chain couples TRBV20-1 to TRBJ2-5; TRBD2 is a possible D gene (5 bases). The CDR3 has 17 amino acids. Germline V gene sequence: CDR1 DFQATT, CDR2 SNEGSKA (reference sequence). Trimming took off 0 bases at V and 3 bases at J, with 20 bases between the two ends. The CDR3: CSARDPYGRVGEETQYF. CDR3 sequence (DNA): TGCAGTGCTAGAGACCCCTACGGGCGGGTGGGTGAAGAGACCCAGTACTTC.

The chain carries TRBV6-1 and TRBJ2-1; 11 bases are shared with TRBD2. The germline gives CDR1 MNHNS, CDR2 SASEGT. The CDR3 is 15 residues long. The J segment lost 8 bases and the V segment lost 6 bases, leaving 9 bases of the junction unmatched. For the CDR3, the DNA is TGTGCCAGCAGCCGAACTAGCGGGAGTTGGGATGAGCAGTTCTTC. Protein: CASSRTSGSWDEQFF.

The chain combines TRBV24-1 with TRBJ1-2; D call uncertain. CDR3 length: 13 residues. Trimming stripped 1 base from V and 7 bases from J, with 9 bases between. Looked up from germline, CDR1 is KGHDR and CDR2 is SFDVKD. The CDR3 DNA follows: TGTGCCACCAGTGATTTACACAAGAGTGGCTACACCTTC. This gives the protein CATSDLHKSGYTF.

This clonotype was seen a handful of times. The chain is built from TRBV7-9 and TRBJ2-5, with D possibly being TRBD2 (5 bases). Trimming shortened V by 8 bases and J by 1 base, and 23 bases separated the two germline ends. The CDR3 is 17 amino acids. Germline values: CDR1 SEHNR, CDR2 FQNEAQ (reference sequence). CDR3: CASLPGLGFGLQETQYF. CDR3 nucleotide sequence: TGTGCCAGCCTTCCCGGTTTAGGCTTCGGACTCCAAGAGACCCAGTACTTC.

This clonotype is a singleton in its sample. The chain combines TRBV6-1 with TRBJ2-7, with D tentatively TRBD2 (6 bases). Trimming took 4 bases from V and 6 from J, leaving 16 bases between them. CDR1 is MNHNS and CDR2 is SASEGT in the germline V gene. The length of the CDR3 is 14 residues. The CDR3 DNA is TGTGCCAGCAGTGTGACGGGAGAAAGAGGCGAGCAGTACTTC. This encodes CASSVTGERGEQYF.

This clonotype was observed a few times. The chain joins TRBV7-8 to TRBJ2-5; D is uncertain. V shed 2 bases and J shed 5 bases, with 15 bases lying between them. The CDR3 runs 15 residues. The V gene's germline CDR1 is SGHVS and CDR2 FQNEAQ. This CDR3 is CASSLLYVIGETQYF. The CDR3 DNA sequence: TGTGCCAGCAGCTTATTATACGTGATTGGGGAGACCCAGTACTTC.

This clonotype was observed a handful of times. This chain uses TRBV7-9 with TRBJ1-1; tentative D call: TRBD1 (5 bases). Trimming took off 8 bases at V and 3 bases at J, with 19 bases between the two ends. Germline lookup yields CDR1 SEHNR and CDR2 FQNEAQ (reference sequence). The CDR3 loop spans 15 amino acids. The CDR3 here is CASVPAGVLDTEAFF. The DNA for the CDR3 is TGTGCCAGCGTCCCGGCGGGGGTACTAGACACTGAAGCTTTCTTT. The full variable domain, its missing parts supplied by reference TRBV7-9 and TRBJ1-1, is DTGVSQNPRHKITKRGQNVTFRCDPISEHNRLYWYRQTLGQGPEFLTYFQNEAQLEKSRLLSDRFSAERPKGSFSTLEIQRTEQGDSAMYLCASVPAGVLDTEAFFGQGTRLTVV.

This clonotype was observed a few times. This chain joins TRBV6-1 and TRBJ1-5, with a weak D call TRBD1 (5 bases). V lost 10 bases and J 2 bases, leaving 12 bases between the germline ends. CDR3 length: 13 amino acids. Germline CDR1 and CDR2: MNHNS and SASEGT. The CDR3 nucleotides are TGTGCCACAGGAGGGGATGGCAATCAGCCCCAGCATTTT. Its translation is CATGGDGNQPQHF.

The chain links TRBV6-1 to TRBJ2-4; maybe TRBD1 (6 bases). CDR1 MNHNS and CDR2 SASEGT come from the germline V gene. V lost 8 bases, J lost 5 bases, and 10 bases lay in between. The CDR3 runs 12 residues. The CDR3 sequence: CASSRQENIQYF. CDR3 coding DNA: TGTGCCAGCTCCAGACAGGAAAACATTCAGTACTTC.

V and J are TRBV28 and TRBJ2-3; TRBD2 matches 7 bases. Losses at the gene ends were 5 bases for V and 5 bases for J; bases not matched to a gene: 10. CDR3 size: 15 residues. Germline V CDR1 and CDR2: MDHEN, SYDVKM. CDR3 DNA: TGTGCCAGCAGTACAAGGGGAAGCGGGAAAGATACGCAGTATTTT. Protein product: CASSTRGSGKDTQYF. Together with reference TRBV28 and TRBJ2-3, the CDR3 gives the full variable domain: DVKVTQSSRYLVKRTGEKVFLECVQDMDHENMFWYRQDPGLGLRLIYFSYDVKMKEKGDIPEGYSVSREKKERFSLILESASTNQTSMYLCASSTRGSGKDTQYFGPGTRLTVL.

V is TRBV12-3 or TRBV12-4 and J is TRBJ2-5; D unclear. V shed 2 bases and J shed 1 base, with 11 bases lying between them. The length of the CDR3 is 15 residues. The DNA of the CDR3 is TGTGCCAGCAGTTTACGAGGACGTTCCCAAGAGACCCAGTACTTC. Residues: CASSLRGRSQETQYF.

In this sample, this clonotype turned up a few times. The chain recombines TRBV7-2 with TRBJ2-7, with 13 bases aligning to TRBD2. The CDR3 extends over 16 amino acids. The V segment lost 1 base and the J segment 4 bases; nucleotides outside the gene matches: 4. Germline V gene lookup returns CDR1 SGHTA and CDR2 FQGNSA. The CDR3 nucleotides are TGTGCCAGCAGCTTAGATAGGACTAGCGGGAGTTACGAGCAGTACTTC. Its translation is CASSLDRTSGSYEQYF.

V and J are TRBV6-4 and TRBJ2-1; D ambiguous. The CDR3 sequence is 13 residues long. Trimming pared 0 bases from V and 9 bases from J, leaving 9 bases between. The germline gives CDR1 MRHNA, CDR2 SNTAGT. The CDR3 DNA is TGTGCCAGCAGTGACTCGTTTGAGGCTGAGCAGTTCTTC. Translating it yields CASSDSFEAEQFF.

The chain joins TRBV20-1 to TRBJ2-1, with 11 bases lining up with TRBD2. The CDR3 extends over 15 amino acids. Germline assignment: CDR1 DFQATT and CDR2 SNEGSKA (reference sequence). V shed 3 bases, J shed 4 bases, and the junction held 5 bases outside the gene matches. The CDR3 reads CSARSGLAVYNEQFF. Written as DNA, the CDR3 is TGCAGTGCTAGGTCGGGACTAGCGGTGTACAATGAGCAGTTCTTC.

The genes are TRBV28 and TRBJ1-1; perhaps TRBD1 as D (5 bases). The CDR3 sequence is 13 residues long. Germline CDR1 reads MDHEN; CDR2 reads SYDVKM. The V end was cut by 3 bases, the J end by 6 bases, with 11 bases between. Written as DNA, the CDR3 is TGTGCCAGCAGTTTTTATAACAGGCCTGAAGCTTTCTTT. Its translation: CASSFYNRPEAFF.

The V gene is TRBV11-3, the J gene TRBJ2-1; no firm D call. Trimming left V 4 bases short and J 4 bases short, with 14 bases between. Germline V gene lookup returns CDR1 SGHNT and CDR2 YENEEA. CDR3 length equals 15 residues. CDR3 in amino acids: CASSSVVGEYNEQFF. As DNA, the CDR3 is TGTGCCAGCAGCTCTGTTGTCGGAGAATACAATGAGCAGTTCTTC.

The rearrangement joins TRBV20-1 to TRBJ2-7; D unclear. The V gene's germline CDR1 is DFQATT and CDR2 SNEGSKA (reference sequence). CDR3 length: 13 amino acids. Trimming left V 3 bases short and J 5 bases short, with 14 bases between. The CDR3 DNA follows: TGCAGTGCTAGTAAAGTCCCGTCGGACGAGCAGTACTTC. Amino acid sequence: CSASKVPSDEQYF.

This clonotype was observed a handful of times. The CDR3 sequence is CSAKVLGQGNSPLHF. The CDR3 DNA sequence: TGCAGTGCTAAGGTCTTGGGACAGGGCAATTCACCCCTCCACTTT. This chain links TRBV20-1 with TRBJ1-6; 9 bases are shared with TRBD1. The germline gives CDR1 DFQATT, CDR2 SNEGSKA (reference sequence). V trimming: 4 bases; J trimming: 7 bases; junction bases outside the gene matches: 8. This CDR3 is built from 15 residues.

J is TRBJ1-1 and V is TRBV10-3; D perhaps matches TRBD1 (6 bases). With 3 bases removed from V and 1 base from J, the gap between germline ends came to 6 bases. The CDR3 totals 13 residues. The germline gives CDR1 ENHRY, CDR2 SYGVKD. The CDR3 nucleotides are TGTGCCATCAGTGAACAGGGGAACACTGAAGCTTTCTTT. Translation: CAISEQGNTEAFF.